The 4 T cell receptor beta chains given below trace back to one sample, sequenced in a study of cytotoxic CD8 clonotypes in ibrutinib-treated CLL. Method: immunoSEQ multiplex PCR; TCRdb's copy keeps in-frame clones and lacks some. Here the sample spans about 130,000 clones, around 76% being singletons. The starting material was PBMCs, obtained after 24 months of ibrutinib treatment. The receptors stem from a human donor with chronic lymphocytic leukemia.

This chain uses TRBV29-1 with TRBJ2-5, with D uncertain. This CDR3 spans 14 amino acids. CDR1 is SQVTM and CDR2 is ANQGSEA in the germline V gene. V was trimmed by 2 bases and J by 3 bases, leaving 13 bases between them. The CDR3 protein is CSVEPDIWEETQYF. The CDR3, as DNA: TGCAGCGTTGAACCCGACATATGGGAAGAGACCCAGTACTTC.

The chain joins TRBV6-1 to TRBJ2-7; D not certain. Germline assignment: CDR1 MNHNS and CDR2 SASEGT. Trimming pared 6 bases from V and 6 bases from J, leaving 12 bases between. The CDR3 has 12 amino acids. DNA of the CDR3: TGTGCCAGCAGCACCGTGGGCTTCGAGCAGTACTTC. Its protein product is CASSTVGFEQYF.

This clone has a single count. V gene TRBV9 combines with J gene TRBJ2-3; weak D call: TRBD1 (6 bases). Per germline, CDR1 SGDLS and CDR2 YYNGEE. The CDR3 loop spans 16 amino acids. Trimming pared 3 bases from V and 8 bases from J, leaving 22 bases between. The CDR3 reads CASSGRKGDTLGTQYF. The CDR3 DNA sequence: TGTGCCAGCAGCGGTCGAAAGGGGGATACATTGGGTACGCAGTATTTT.

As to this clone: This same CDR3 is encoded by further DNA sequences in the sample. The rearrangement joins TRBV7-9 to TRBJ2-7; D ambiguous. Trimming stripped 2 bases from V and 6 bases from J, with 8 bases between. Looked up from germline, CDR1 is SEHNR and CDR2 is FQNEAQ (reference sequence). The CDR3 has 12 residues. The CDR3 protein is CASSLLGSEQYF. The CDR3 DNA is TGTGCCAGCAGCTTACTCGGTAGCGAGCAGTACTTC.